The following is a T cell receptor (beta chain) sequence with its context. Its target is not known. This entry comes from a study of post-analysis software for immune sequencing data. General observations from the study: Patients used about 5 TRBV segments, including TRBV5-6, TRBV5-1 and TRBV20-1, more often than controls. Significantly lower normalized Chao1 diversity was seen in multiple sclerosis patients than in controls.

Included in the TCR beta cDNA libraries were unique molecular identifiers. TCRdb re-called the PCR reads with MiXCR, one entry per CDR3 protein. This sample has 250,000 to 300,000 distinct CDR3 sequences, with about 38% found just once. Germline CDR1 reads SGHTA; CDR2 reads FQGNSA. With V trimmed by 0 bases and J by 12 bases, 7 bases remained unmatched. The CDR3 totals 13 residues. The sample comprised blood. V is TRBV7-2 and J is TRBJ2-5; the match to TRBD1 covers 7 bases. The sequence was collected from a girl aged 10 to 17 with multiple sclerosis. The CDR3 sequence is CASSLAIEGAKYF. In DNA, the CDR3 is TGTGCCAGCAGCTTAGCGATCGAGGGGGCTAAGTACTTC. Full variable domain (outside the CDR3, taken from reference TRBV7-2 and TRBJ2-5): GAGVSQSPSNKVTEKGKDVELRCDPISGHTALYWYRQSLGQGLEFLIYFQGNSAPDKSGLPSDRFSAERTGGSVSTLTIQRTQQEDSAVYLCASSLAIEGAKYFGPGTRLLVL.